The clone carrying this T cell receptor beta chain was detected a few times. The data belong to a study of T cells in Graves' hyperthyroidism and ophthalmopathy. Amplification yielded TCR beta CDR3 regions, with RNA transcripts as the source. An initial round of RT-PCR targeting the TCR CDR3 relied on the HTBI primer set. TCRdb re-called the multiplex PCR reads through MiXCR, storing one row per CDR3 protein. The repertoire has about 640,000 distinct CDR3 sequences, roughly 46% of them found once; the top ten carry under 8%. The source is an adult man with Graves' disease, either hyperthyroidism or ophthalmopathy (not recorded which). Sequenced sample: peripheral blood or thyroid tissue (not recorded which).

The CDR3 loop reads CASSPFPSTEAFF. CDR3 nucleotides: TGTGCCAGCAGTCCCTTCCCGAGCACTGAAGCTTTCTTT. The V and J genes are TRBV12-3 or TRBV12-4 and TRBJ1-1; D is unresolved. The CDR3 covers 13 residues. Trimming removed 5 bases at V and 4 bases at J, with 11 bases between.